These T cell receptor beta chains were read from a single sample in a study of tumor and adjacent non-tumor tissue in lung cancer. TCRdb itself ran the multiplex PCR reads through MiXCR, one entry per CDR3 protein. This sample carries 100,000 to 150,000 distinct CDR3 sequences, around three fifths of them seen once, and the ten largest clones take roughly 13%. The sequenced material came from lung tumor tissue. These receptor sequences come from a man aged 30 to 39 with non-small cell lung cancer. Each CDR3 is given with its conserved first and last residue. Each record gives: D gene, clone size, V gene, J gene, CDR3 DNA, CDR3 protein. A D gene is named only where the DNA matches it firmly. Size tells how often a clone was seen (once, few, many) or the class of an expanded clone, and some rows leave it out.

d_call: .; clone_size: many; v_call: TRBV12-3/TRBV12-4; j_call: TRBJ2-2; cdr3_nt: TGTGCCAGCAGTCATGGTACCGGGGAGCTGTTTTTT; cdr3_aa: CASSHGTGELFF
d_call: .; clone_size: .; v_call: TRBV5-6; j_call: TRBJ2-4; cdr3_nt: TGTGCCAGCAGACGGTCGTCGCCGCTAGCCAAAAACATTCAGTACTTC; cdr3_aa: CASRRSSPLAKNIQYF
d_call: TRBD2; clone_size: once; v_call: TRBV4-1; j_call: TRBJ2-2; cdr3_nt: TGCGCCAGCAGCCAGCAACCCCTCGGACTAGCGGAGATGCCCACCGGGGAGCTGTTTTTT; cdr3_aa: CASSQQPLGLAEMPTGELFF
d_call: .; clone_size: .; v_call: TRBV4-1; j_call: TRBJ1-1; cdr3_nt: TGCGCCAGCAGCCTGACGGGGCAGGTCACTGAAGCTTTCTTT; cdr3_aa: CASSLTGQVTEAFF
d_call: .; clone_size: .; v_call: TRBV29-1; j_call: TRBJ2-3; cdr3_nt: TGTAGCGTTCGTTTGACAGATACGCAGTATTTT; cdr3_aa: CSVRLTDTQYF
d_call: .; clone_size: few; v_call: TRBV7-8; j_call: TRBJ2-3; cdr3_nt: TGTGCCAGCAGCTTAGCGCGGGACGCAGATACGCAGTATTTT; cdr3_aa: CASSLARDADTQYF
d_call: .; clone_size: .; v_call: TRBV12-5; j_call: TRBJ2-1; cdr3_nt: TGTGCTGGTGGTTTGCGGCAGGGGGGTTACAATGTGCAGTTCTTC; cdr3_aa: CAGGLRQGGYNVQFF
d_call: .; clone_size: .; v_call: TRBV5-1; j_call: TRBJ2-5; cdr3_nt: TGCGCCACCAGCTTGGCCCGGGAGACCCAGTACTTC; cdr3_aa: CATSLARETQYF
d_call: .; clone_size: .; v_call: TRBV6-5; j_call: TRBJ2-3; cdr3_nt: TGTGTCAGCAGTATTCGATTTGAGGGCCGCAAGGGCAATCAGCCCCAGTATTTT; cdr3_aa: CVSSIRFEGRKGNQPQYF
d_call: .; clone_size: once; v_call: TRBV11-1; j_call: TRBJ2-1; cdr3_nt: TGTGCCAGCAGCTTCTCTTCGTCGGACGAGCAGCCCTTC; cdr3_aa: CASSFSSSDEQPF
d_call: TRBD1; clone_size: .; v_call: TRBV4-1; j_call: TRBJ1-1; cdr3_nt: TGCGCCGGCAGCACGAGGGTGGGACAGCTGAACACTGAAGCTTTCTTT; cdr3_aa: CAGSTRVGQLNTEAFF
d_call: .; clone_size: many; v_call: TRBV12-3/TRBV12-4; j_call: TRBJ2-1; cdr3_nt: TGTGCCAGCAGTCCAACCGGCCCCTACAATGAGCAGTTCTTC; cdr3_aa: CASSPTGPYNEQFF
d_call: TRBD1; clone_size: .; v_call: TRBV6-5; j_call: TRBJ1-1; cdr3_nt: TGTACCAACAGTTCCGACAGGGTGGACGCTGAAGCTTTCTTT; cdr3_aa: CTNSSDRVDAEAFF
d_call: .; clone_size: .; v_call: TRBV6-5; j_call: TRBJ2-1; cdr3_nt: TGTGCCAGCAGACGGAGAGGGGGAAACAATGAGCAGTTCTTC; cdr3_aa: CASRRRGGNNEQFF
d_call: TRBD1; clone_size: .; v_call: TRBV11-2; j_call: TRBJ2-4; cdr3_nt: TGTAGCAGCAGTTTCACGGACAGGGGTCACATTCAGTACTTC; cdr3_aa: CSSSFTDRGHIQYF
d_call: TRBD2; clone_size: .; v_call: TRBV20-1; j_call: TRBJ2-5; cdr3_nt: TGCAGTGCCAGACTAGCGGGCGAGACCCGCTACTTC; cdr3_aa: CSARLAGETRYF
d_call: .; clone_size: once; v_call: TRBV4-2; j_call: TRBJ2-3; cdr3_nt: TGTGCCAGAAGCGACGATGATACGCAGTATTTT; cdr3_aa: CARSDDDTQYF
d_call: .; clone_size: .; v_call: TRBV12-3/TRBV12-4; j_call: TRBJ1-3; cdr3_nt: TGTGCCAGCAGTTTAGTGCCAGGAAACACCATATATTTT; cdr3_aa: CASSLVPGNTIYF
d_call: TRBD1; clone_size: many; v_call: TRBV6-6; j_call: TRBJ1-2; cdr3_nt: TGTGCCAGCACAGGGACAGTCAACGACTATGGCTACACCTTC; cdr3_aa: CASTGTVNDYGYTF
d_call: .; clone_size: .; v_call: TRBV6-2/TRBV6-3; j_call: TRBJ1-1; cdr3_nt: TGTACCAGCTCCACTTACGGGGGGCGAAGCTGTGCTTTCTTT; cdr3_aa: CTSSTYGGRSCAFF
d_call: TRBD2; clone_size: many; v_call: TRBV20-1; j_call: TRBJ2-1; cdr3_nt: TGCAGTGCTAGAGATCCCACCCTACTAGCGGGGGGGCGGGATGAGCAGTTCTTC; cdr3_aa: CSARDPTLLAGGRDEQFF
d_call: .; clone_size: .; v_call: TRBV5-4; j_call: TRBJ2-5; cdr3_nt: TGTACCTCCGGGGAAGGGGGAGAGACCCAATACTTC; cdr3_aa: CTSGEGGETQYF
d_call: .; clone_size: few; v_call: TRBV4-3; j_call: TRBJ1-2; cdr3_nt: TGCGCCAGCAGCCAAGATCTTGGACAGAACTATGGCTACACCTTC; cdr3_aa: CASSQDLGQNYGYTF